What follows are 2 T cell receptor beta chains derived from one specimen sequenced in a study of T cells in Graves' hyperthyroidism and ophthalmopathy. The TCR beta CDR3 regions underwent amplification using RNA transcripts as the source. A first-round RT-PCR of the TCR CDR3 used the HTBI primer set. Via MiXCR, TCRdb re-called the multiplex PCR reads, giving one row per CDR3 protein. The sample holds more than 650,000 distinct CDR3 sequences, approximately 15% seen once. The material sequenced was blood. The origin of the receptors is a woman younger than 35 with Graves' hyperthyroidism.

This clonotype has just a few counts. The chain couples TRBV15 to TRBJ2-7; TRBD1 agrees at 7 bases. Looked up from germline, CDR1 is LNHNV and CDR2 is YYDKDF (reference sequence). With V trimmed by 1 base and J by 6 bases, 6 bases remained unmatched. The CDR3 runs 14 residues. The CDR3 here is CATSRVKGGSEQYF. The CDR3 bases are TGTGCCACCAGCAGAGTAAAAGGGGGCTCCGAGCAGTACTTC.

The genes are TRBV7-9 and TRBJ2-4, with unresolved D. This CDR3 contains 15 residues. The ends were cut back, 1 base at V and 1 base at J, with 8 bases in the middle. Germline V CDR1 and CDR2: SEHNR, FQNEAQ (reference sequence). DNA of the CDR3: TGTGCCAGCAGCTTAGTGCCCCTCGCCAAAAACATTCAGTACTTC. It encodes CASSLVPLAKNIQYF.